This T cell receptor (beta chain) came from a study of control samples from healthy donors and cancer patients. Sequencing used immunoSEQ multiplex PCR; TCRdb keeps in-frame clones, though not all of them. The sample carries about 170,000 clones, 91% recorded once. The CDR3 loop spans 17 amino acids. CDR1 is SGHAT and CDR2 is FQNNGV in the germline V gene. V was clipped by 0 bases and J by 4 bases, with 18 bases between them. Sequencing used blood. The receptor was isolated from a woman under 40 in good health. The rearrangement joins TRBV11-2 to TRBJ2-5; a possible D gene is TRBD2 (7 bases). The CDR3, as DNA: TGTGCCAGCAGCTTAGAAGGTGGGGGGGGGCCGTCAGAGACCCAGTACTTC. Translation: CASSLEGGGGPSETQYF. The variable domain in full, with the rest retrieved from reference TRBV11-2 and TRBJ2-5, is EAGVAQSPRYKIIEKRQSVAFWCNPISGHATLYWYQQILGQGPKLLIQFQNNGVVDDSQLPKDRFSAERLKGVDSTLKIQPAKLEDSAVYLCASSLEGGGGPSETQYFGPGTRLLVL.